This T cell receptor beta chain was retrieved from a study of T-cell reconstitution after alpha-beta-depleted transplantation in children. Preparation of the TCRbeta library involved a method that used unique molecular identifiers. TCRdb redid the calling of the PCR reads with MiXCR, one entry per CDR3 protein. The profile shows 500,000 or so distinct CDR3 sequences, about 33% of them singletons. The CDR3 is made up of 11 amino acids. Trimming pared 4 bases from V and 2 bases from J, leaving 2 bases between. Per germline, CDR1 LNHNV and CDR2 YYDKDF (reference sequence). This specimen consisted of PBMCs from the stem cell graft donor, obtained from the stem cell graft. V gene TRBV15 combines with J gene TRBJ1-1; D ambiguous. The TCR sequence derives from a human donor who donated a stem cell graft to a child with aplastic anemia. The CDR3 nucleotides read TGTGCCACCAGCACTAACACTGAAGCTTTCTTT. It yields the protein CATSTNTEAFF. Supplemented by reference TRBV15 and TRBJ1-1, the full variable domain reads DAMVIQNPRYQVTQFGKPVTLSCSQTLNHNVMYWYQQKSSQAPKLLFHYYDKDFNNEADTPDNFQSRRPNTSFCFLDIRSPGLGDTAMYLCATSTNTEAFFGQGTRLTVV.